The 30 T cell receptor beta chains below come from one sample, sequenced in a study of STAT5B mutations in CD4+ large granular lymphocyte leukemia. Produced via immunoSEQ multiplex PCR; TCRdb's table is partial and in-frame only. The data contain about 30,000 clones, under 85% of them seen just once; the ten biggest clones take up approximately 2.5%. Sequences were obtained from CD4+ T cells from blood buffy coats. Receptors originate from a human donor in good health.

This clone occurred a few times. This chain connects TRBV10-2 to TRBJ1-1, with 7 bases that match TRBD1. The CDR3 has 13 residues. Germline CDR1 is WSHSY and CDR2 is SAAADI. With 8 bases clipped from V and 3 bases from J, the junction kept 6 bases outside the gene matches. The CDR3 loop reads CASERQGYTEAFF. In DNA, the CDR3 is TGCGCCAGCGAGAGACAGGGATACACTGAAGCTTTCTTT.

In its sample, this clone was seen a few times. The chain employs TRBV7-9 and TRBJ1-1; a possible D gene is TRBD1 (6 bases). Trimming removed 4 bases from V and 5 bases from J, with 26 bases in between. Per the germline V gene, CDR1 is SEHNR and CDR2 is FQNEAQ (reference sequence). This CDR3 spans 18 amino acids. CDR3 nucleotides: TGTGCCAGCAGCTACGTTCCTCGGGACAACCAAAGGAATACTGAAGCTTTCTTT. Its translation is CASSYVPRDNQRNTEAFF.

The chain carries TRBV20-1 and TRBJ2-1; a possible D gene is TRBD2 (5 bases). From germline, CDR1 is DFQATT and CDR2 SNEGSKA (reference sequence). V dropped 3 bases and J dropped 13 bases, with 10 bases sitting between them. CDR3 size: 10 residues. CDR3 amino acids: CSASTEEQFF. For the CDR3, the DNA is TGCAGTGCTAGTACGGAGGAACAGTTCTTC.

In this sample, this clone turned up a few times. This chain uses TRBV7-9 with TRBJ2-7; no definite D call. CDR3 size: 15 residues. Germline CDR1 is SEHNR and CDR2 is FQNEAQ (reference sequence). With 1 base removed from V and 3 bases from J, the gap between germline ends came to 13 bases. For the CDR3, the DNA is TGTGCCAGCAGCTTAGTTGGATCGGTCGACTACGAGCAGTACTTC. Translation gives CASSLVGSVDYEQYF. Drawing the rest from reference TRBV7-9 and TRBJ2-7, the complete variable domain is DTGVSQNPRHKITKRGQNVTFRCDPISEHNRLYWYRQTLGQGPEFLTYFQNEAQLEKSRLLSDRFSAERPKGSFSTLEIQRTEQGDSAMYLCASSLVGSVDYEQYFGPGTRLTVT.

V usage is TRBV6-5 and J usage is TRBJ1-4; possible D gene TRBD1, 6 bases. The germline V gene has CDR1 MNHEY and CDR2 SVGAGI. This CDR3 contains 13 residues. Trimming shortened V by 10 bases and J by 4 bases, and 13 bases separated the two germline ends. The CDR3 nucleotides are TGTGCCACCCAGGGGACTTATAATGAAAAACTGTTTTTT. This encodes CATQGTYNEKLFF.

The table lists this clone with a few counts. V usage is TRBV16 and J usage is TRBJ2-6; D not resolved. The CDR3 has 13 amino acids. Germline V gene sequence: CDR1 KGHSY, CDR2 FQNENV. Trimming cost V 0 bases and J 4 bases, with 1 base left between them. Here the CDR3 reads CASSQSGANVLTF. CDR3 nucleotides: TGTGCCAGCAGCCAATCAGGGGCCAACGTCCTGACTTTC.

This clone was counted between two and nine times. The CDR3, as DNA: TGTGCCAGCAGTGCATCGGGAGGGCCTGGGGCCAACGTCCTGACTTTC. This gives the protein CASSASGGPGANVLTF. The rearrangement links TRBV2 to TRBJ2-6, with 8 bases lining up with TRBD2. The V segment lost 4 bases and the J segment 2 bases; nucleotides outside the gene matches: 4. Germline CDR1 and CDR2: SNHLY and FYNNEI. The CDR3 length is 16 residues.

The gene calls are TRBV18 and TRBJ2-7; 8 nucleotides match TRBD1. The CDR3 contains 15 residues. Germline trimming cut 6 bases from V and 3 bases from J; bases unmatched to any gene: 10. Germline V CDR1 and CDR2: KGHSH, LQKENI. The DNA for the CDR3 is TGTGCCAGCTCTCCCGACAGGGGAAAGGGCTACGAGCAGTACTTC. Translated, it gives CASSPDRGKGYEQYF.

This clone has a single count. The V call is TRBV5-6, the J call TRBJ2-3; 9 bases line up with TRBD2. This CDR3 is 16 amino acids long. V lost 3 bases to trimming and J lost 1 base; unmatched junction nucleotides: 6. The V gene's germline CDR1 is SGHDT and CDR2 YYEEEE. DNA for the CDR3: TGTGCCAGCAGCTCTACCGGGACTAGCCGCACAGATACGCAGTATTTT. Encoded protein: CASSSTGTSRTDTQYF. Full variable domain (rest looked up from reference TRBV5-6 and TRBJ2-3): DAGVTQSPTHLIKTRGQQVTLRCSPKSGHDTVSWYQQALGQGPQFIFQYYEEEERQRGNFPDRFSGHQFPNYSSELNVNALLLGDSALYLCASSSTGTSRTDTQYFGPGTRLTVL.

The V call is TRBV28, the J call TRBJ1-5; D not resolved. V dropped 2 bases and J dropped 6 bases, with 5 bases sitting between them. The CDR3 covers 12 residues. CDR1 is MDHEN and CDR2 is SYDVKM in the germline V gene. DNA of the CDR3: TGTGCCAGCAGTTTAAAGGGTCAGCCCCAGCATTTT. It encodes CASSLKGQPQHF.

The chain links TRBV10-3 to TRBJ1-2; D is unresolved. CDR3 size: 14 residues. V lost 0 bases and J 8 bases, leaving 13 bases between the germline ends. Germline CDR1 ENHRY, CDR2 SYGVKD. CDR3: CAISESVAGGGYTF. DNA for the CDR3: TGTGCCATCAGTGAGTCAGTCGCTGGAGGAGGCTACACCTTC.

The J gene is TRBJ1-4, the V gene TRBV5-6, with 8 bases aligning to TRBD1. Germline CDR1 and CDR2: SGHDT and YYEEEE. V trimming: 3 bases; J trimming: 10 bases; junction bases outside the gene matches: 5. CDR3 size: 13 residues. The CDR3 here is CASSSFGQGKLFF. CDR3 bases: TGTGCCAGCAGCTCCTTTGGACAGGGAAAACTGTTTTTT.

This clone was picked up one time. The chain carries TRBV30 and TRBJ1-3, with D uncertain. There are 13 residues in the CDR3. Germline CDR1 and CDR2: GTSNPN and SVGIG (reference sequence). With 4 bases removed from V and 0 bases from J, the gap between germline ends came to 7 bases. The CDR3 reads CAWTGVSGNTIYF. CDR3 bases: TGTGCCTGGACCGGAGTCTCTGGAAACACCATATATTTT.

Remarks on this clone: Compared with germline, one end of the junction differs, possibly owing to a read error. This sequence joins TRBV6-5 and TRBJ2-3; D uncertain. The CDR3 is made up of 15 amino acids. In germline, CDR1 is MNHEY, CDR2 SVGAGI. CDR3 loop: CASSDSTIVGDTQYF. The CDR3 DNA follows: TGTGCCAGCAGTGACTCGACCATCGTGGGAGATACGCAGTATTTT.

The chain recombines TRBV19 with TRBJ1-6, with 10 bases lining up with TRBD1. Germline V gene sequence: CDR1 LNHDA, CDR2 SQIVND (reference sequence). J was trimmed by 8 bases and V by 7 bases; bases with no gene match: 8. The CDR3 is 15 amino acids. In DNA, the CDR3 is TGTGCCAGTACCACCGGGACAGGGGTCGATTCACCCCTCCACTTT. This translates into CASTTGTGVDSPLHF.

This sequence joins TRBV20-1 and TRBJ1-4, with D maybe TRBD1 (5 bases). Looked up from germline, CDR1 is DFQATT and CDR2 is SNEGSKA (reference sequence). This CDR3 is built from 11 residues. The ends were cut back, 7 bases at V and 7 bases at J, with 10 bases in the middle. CDR3 protein: CSVRVGEKLFF. The CDR3 DNA reads as TGCAGTGTCAGGGTTGGTGAAAAACTGTTTTTT.

The rearrangement uses TRBV5-5 and TRBJ1-2, with a possible D match to TRBD1 (6 bases). In germline, CDR1 is SGHKS, CDR2 YYEKEE (reference sequence). V was cut by 4 bases and J by 2 bases, with 18 bases left in between. The CDR3 runs to 16 residues. CDR3 residues: CASSLVGAGVNYGYTF. The CDR3 DNA sequence: TGTGCCAGCAGCCTGGTGGGGGCGGGAGTAAACTATGGCTACACCTTC.

The count of this clone is one. The rearrangement links TRBV9 to TRBJ1-1; perhaps TRBD1 as D (6 bases). This CDR3 comprises 16 residues. V lost 0 bases and J lost 3, with 15 bases in between. CDR1 is SGDLS, CDR2 YYNGEE, per germline. CDR3 nucleotides: TGTGCCAGCAGCGTAGACCAAGGGGGGCAGGACACTGAAGCTTTCTTT. This sequence encodes CASSVDQGGQDTEAFF.

This clone has just one count. The V gene is TRBV28, the J gene TRBJ1-2, with a weak D call TRBD1 (5 bases). This CDR3 has 14 amino acids. The V end was cut by 5 bases, the J end by 5 bases, with 15 bases between. Germline-derived CDR1 and CDR2 are MDHEN and SYDVKM. The CDR3 sequence: CASSPQGRNYGYTF. The DNA of the CDR3 is TGTGCCAGCAGTCCCCAGGGACGGAATTATGGCTACACCTTC.

This clone was seen more than once but under ten times. The genes are TRBV6-5 and TRBJ1-2; weak D call: TRBD1 (5 bases). This CDR3 has 13 residues. Germline V CDR1 and CDR2: MNHEY, SVGAGI. Trimming removed 3 bases at V and 2 bases at J, with 7 bases between. The CDR3: CASSYGGNYGYTF. The CDR3 bases are TGTGCCAGCAGTTATGGGGGAAACTATGGCTACACCTTC.

The table lists this clone with a count of one. The rearrangement joins TRBV7-9 to TRBJ2-1, with 9 bases matching TRBD2. The V and J ends lost 5 bases and 5 bases, in that order; junction bases with no gene match: 7. The CDR3 spans 15 residues. Per germline, CDR1 SEHNR and CDR2 FQNEAQ (reference sequence). CDR3 sequence (DNA): TGTGCCAGCAGCCTAACTAGCGGGTATGACAATGAGCAGTTCTTC. Translation: CASSLTSGYDNEQFF. Using reference TRBV7-9 and TRBJ2-1 for the parts outside the CDR3, the full variable domain is DTGVSQNPRHKITKRGQNVTFRCDPISEHNRLYWYRQTLGQGPEFLTYFQNEAQLEKSRLLSDRFSAERPKGSFSTLEIQRTEQGDSAMYLCASSLTSGYDNEQFFGPGTRLTVL.

J is TRBJ1-6 and V is TRBV15; D unclear. V was clipped by 0 bases and J by 12 bases, with 6 bases between them. Germline loops: CDR1 LNHNV, CDR2 YYDKDF (reference sequence). The CDR3 totals 12 residues. CDR3 coding DNA: TGTGCCACCAGCAGAGATAGCCGACCCCTCCACTTT. Translating gives CATSRDSRPLHF. Together with reference TRBV15 and TRBJ1-6, the CDR3 gives the full variable domain: DAMVIQNPRYQVTQFGKPVTLSCSQTLNHNVMYWYQQKSSQAPKLLFHYYDKDFNNEADTPDNFQSRRPNTSFCFLDIRSPGLGDTAMYLCATSRDSRPLHFGNGTRLTVT.

As DNA, the CDR3 is TGTGCCAGCAGTGAAAGGTCCTTCACAGATACGCAGTATTTT. It specifies CASSERSFTDTQYF. The V gene is TRBV6-1, the J gene TRBJ2-3; D not certain. Trimming pared 2 bases from V and 2 bases from J, leaving 8 bases between. This CDR3 has 14 amino acids. Germline CDR1 reads MNHNS; CDR2 reads SASEGT.

The chain has TRBV5-1 and TRBJ2-7; D is uncertain. CDR1 is SGHRS and CDR2 is YFSETQ in the germline V gene. CDR3 length: 14 residues. V lost 0 bases and J 0 bases, leaving 7 bases between the germline ends. CDR3 nucleotides: TGCGCCAGCAGCTTGGGGCCAGACTCCTACGAGCAGTACTTC. Translating gives CASSLGPDSYEQYF.

The chain is built from TRBV5-1 and TRBJ1-2; D is uncertain. Germline V CDR1 and CDR2: SGHRS, YFSETQ. V shed 4 bases and J shed 7 bases, with 23 bases lying between them. The CDR3 contains 16 residues. This CDR3 is CASSLSTPPTPGGYTF. The CDR3, as DNA: TGCGCCAGCAGCCTATCGACGCCTCCTACCCCAGGTGGCTACACCTTC.

This chain joins TRBV18 and TRBJ2-5, with D maybe TRBD1 (6 bases). The end of the DNA aligns better with TRBJ2-7, so the J call may be wrong. CDR1 and CDR2 from the germline V gene are KGHSH and LQKENI. This CDR3 is built from 14 residues. CDR3 in amino acids: CASSPWTALDEQYF. The CDR3 nucleotides are TGTGCCAGCTCACCGTGGACAGCCCTCGACGAGCAGTACTTC.

This clone showed up just a few times. The CDR3 DNA sequence: TGTGCCAGCAGCAAAGGGGGGTCCACTGAAGCTTTCTTT. It codes for CASSKGGSTEAFF. V and J are TRBV21-1 and TRBJ1-1. TRBV21-1 is annotated as a pseudogene. The CDR3 has 13 amino acids.

The chain carries TRBV6-1 and TRBJ1-4, with 10 bases matching TRBD1. In germline, CDR1 is MNHNS, CDR2 SASEGT. J was trimmed by 8 bases and V by 5 bases; bases with no gene match: 8. This CDR3 comprises 15 residues. The CDR3 loop is CASSTQTGGLEKLFF. In DNA form, the CDR3 reads TGTGCCAGCAGTACTCAGACAGGGGGCTTGGAAAAACTGTTTTTT.

The V and J genes are TRBV27 and TRBJ2-7; no reliable D call. CDR3 length: 13 residues. The V and J ends lost 5 bases and 5 bases respectively, with 13 bases between them. Germline V gives CDR1 MNHEY, CDR2 SMNVEV (reference sequence). This chain's CDR3 is CASSKEVTNEQYF. For the CDR3, the DNA is TGTGCCAGCAGTAAAGAAGTAACCAACGAGCAGTACTTC.

This clone was picked up one time. This chain links TRBV11-2 with TRBJ1-5; D gene unclear. The CDR3 totals 13 residues. Germline V gene lookup returns CDR1 SGHAT and CDR2 FQNNGV. V was pared by 0 bases and J by 7 bases, with 7 bases between. The CDR3: CASSLDISQPQHF. In DNA, the CDR3 is TGTGCCAGCAGCTTAGATATATCCCAGCCCCAGCATTTT.